This T cell receptor (beta chain) derives from a study of graft-versus-host responses after intestinal transplantation (dated by TCRdb to the early 2020s). Background on the whole study: The transplants that recipients got were multivisceral, liver-intestinal, or isolated intestinal. A peak of at least 4% donor T cells among recipient peripheral blood mononuclear cells was the definition used for donor T cell macrochimerism. Samples from a few later patients were sequenced in-house on an Illumina MiSeq with MiXCR processing rather than by the commercial service. All recipients received anti-thymocyte globulin induction followed by maintenance tacrolimus and steroids for around three years. A cohort of some 24 intestinal transplant recipients, including one retransplant, was enrolled, and a few patients lacking pretransplant specimens were excluded. After intestinal transplantation, graft-versus-host and host-versus-graft alloreactive T cell clones in the graft, circulation and bone marrow were tracked using bulk TCR-beta CDR3 sequencing. To identify alloreactive clones, pre-transplant mixed lymphocyte reaction products were sequenced and compared with unstimulated pre-transplant donor and recipient T cells.

Concerning this clone itself: What antigen it recognizes has not been identified. No much larger clone exists at a distance of one base, and base qualities are not known.

Reading the label with the study, this specimen's time point is: cells obtained before transplantation from donor or recipient. CD3+CD4+ and CD3+CD8+ populations were FACS-sorted from unstimulated pre-transplant donor and recipient cells taken from spleen or lymph nodes. Here is what the overall study found, with its caveats: In patients with donor T cell macrochimerism, the allografts had high GvH to HvG T cell clonal ratios. The relatively low number and heterogeneity of intestinal transplant patients limited the conclusions. GvH clones turned up in recipient bone marrow, with some appearing earlier in ileal mucosa or blood, a pattern consistent with an intestinal mucosal origin. Early after transplant, declines in HvG clones were associated with peak levels of circulating GvH clones.

V is cut back by 7 bases and J by 5 bases, with 8 bases in the junction unmatched. Counted from cysteine to phenylalanine, this CDR3 has 14 amino acids. The DNA shown is the 42-base CDR3, in frame from base 1. The germline V gene (reference sequence) specifies MNHNY as CDR1 and SVGAGI as CDR2. Receptors were amplified or captured by the immunoSEQ multiplex PCR assay. For most patients, genomic DNA was isolated with the Qiagen DNeasy Blood and Tissue Kit and shipped frozen to Adaptive Biotechnologies for TCR sequencing. For most patients, genomic DNA was subjected to high-throughput TCR-beta CDR3 sequencing by Adaptive Biotechnologies. The source study handled its data this way. Adaptive's ImmunoSEQ software was the source of the TCR sequencing data for 15 to 20 patients, while a few other patients were processed with MiXCR and VDJtools. To correct CD4 versus CD8 sorting errors, sequences present in both subsets at a frequency ratio below 5:1 were removed. CDR3 nucleotide sequences shared between donor and recipient were removed because their origin could not be assigned. At least 2-fold expansion over unstimulated cells and a minimum CFSE-low frequency of 0.002% (template counts) or 0.001% (read counts) were required for clones to be classified as alloreactive. A clone was considered mappable if detected in the sequenced pre-transplant spleen, lymph node, or MLR CFSE-low populations of the donor or recipient. The cumulative frequency of alloreactive clones was calculated as a percentage of all sequences, weighted by copy number. TCRdb stores this immuneACCESS table with in-frame sequences only. Part of the clones is absent; in the studies checked, under half of the shortfall reflects unresolved V genes, and no reason is known for the rest. D and trimming come from the DNA, and the V and J calls and clone size come from that table. In all, the sample holds some 90,000 clones, and 75% to 90% of those were seen once. Around 0.1% of the sample lies in the top ten.

The TCR was taken from a human donor who received an intestinal transplant. The sequenced sample was unstimulated CD4+ T cells sorted from spleen or lymph node cells, obtained before intestinal transplant. This receptor chain uses TRBV6-6 and TRBJ2-1; a stretch of 7 junction bases matches TRBD2. The CDR3 sequence is CASNNPGLHNEQFF. The DNA sequence is as follows: TGTGCCAGCAACAACCCGGGACTACACAATGAGCAGTTCTTC.